This is a list of T cell receptor beta chains from one sample in a study of identical twins. TCRdb recomputed calls from the 5' RACE reads with MiXCR, one row per CDR3 protein. The sample comprises hundreds of thousands of distinct CDR3 sequences, over 12% of which are singletons, and approximately 8.2% rests with the top ten. The sequenced material came from memory (CD45RO+) T cells sorted from blood. Receptor source: a woman under 30 in good health. Each CDR3 is given with its conserved first and last residue. The D gene is left open where the match is weak. Not all rows give a size; the values are once, few, many and, for expanded clones, a class.

TRBV5-1	-	TRBJ1-1	many	TGCGCCAGCAACTCTCAGGGTACTGAAGCTTTCTTT	CASNSQGTEAFF
TRBV7-8	TRBD2	TRBJ2-1	-	TGTGCCAGCAGCTCAATCCACGGGACTAGCGGGGCTAATGAGCAGTTCTTC	CASSSIHGTSGANEQFF
TRBV4-1	-	TRBJ2-7	few	TGCGCCAGCAGCCAAGATAACGGACTCTTCTCCTACGAGCAGTACTTC	CASSQDNGLFSYEQYF
TRBV14	-	TRBJ2-1	-	TGTGCCAGCAGCCCCGGGCCAGCGGGTGAGCAGTTCTTC	CASSPGPAGEQFF
TRBV7-7	-	TRBJ2-5	few	TGTGCTAGCAGCCCTAAAATAGGGCCAGGAGGTGGGACCCAGTACTTC	CASSPKIGPGGGTQYF
TRBV6-2/TRBV6-3	-	TRBJ2-3	-	TGTGCCAGCAGTTACTCCGGCGGGACAGATACGCAGTATTTT	CASSYSGGTDTQYF
TRBV12-3/TRBV12-4	-	TRBJ2-7	few	TGTGCCAGCAGCCCGGGACCGGAGAGCTACGAGCAGTACTTC	CASSPGPESYEQYF
TRBV29-1	TRBD1	TRBJ1-2	few	TGCAGCGTTGAAGGACAGGGTTCGGGCTACACCTTC	CSVEGQGSGYTF
TRBV19	TRBD1	TRBJ2-1	few	TGTGCCAGTAGTATAGCTTTGACAGGGTTCTACAATGAGCAGTTCTTC	CASSIALTGFYNEQFF
TRBV5-5	-	TRBJ2-7	-	TGTGCCACCGCGGACTCCAATTCCTACGAGCAGTACTTC	CATADSNSYEQYF
TRBV5-1	TRBD2	TRBJ2-5	many	TGCGCCAGCAGCTTATCTAGCGGGAGTGGAGAGACCCAGTACTTC	CASSLSSGSGETQYF
TRBV20-1	-	TRBJ2-3	-	TGCAGTGCTAGAGATCGGAGGAGGGGCGCAGATACGCAGTATTTT	CSARDRRRGADTQYF
TRBV4-3	TRBD1	TRBJ1-1	-	TGCGCCAGCAGCCACCGGGACAGGGGAACTGAAGCTTTCTTT	CASSHRDRGTEAFF
TRBV11-3	-	TRBJ1-1	-	TGTGCCAGCAGCCCTACGCGCGGGGAGGGCAACACTGAAGCTTTCTTT	CASSPTRGEGNTEAFF
TRBV7-7	-	TRBJ2-5	few	TGTGCCAGCAGCTTAATGACGGGAGAGACCCAGTACTTC	CASSLMTGETQYF
TRBV29-1	-	TRBJ2-7	-	TGCAGCGCCCTTAACGCTTACTCCTACGAGCAGTACTTC	CSALNAYSYEQYF
TRBV7-3	-	TRBJ2-5	-	TGTGCCAGCAGCTTAGTGGGGGGGGGCGCTATCGAGACCCAGTACTTC	CASSLVGGGAIETQYF
TRBV5-1	-	TRBJ2-6	few	TGCGCCAGCTCCAGACTCGTCGGATACTCTGGGGCCAACGTCCTGACTTTC	CASSRLVGYSGANVLTF
TRBV18	-	TRBJ2-1	-	TGTGCCAGCTCACCGACACAATACAATGAGCAGTTCTTC	CASSPTQYNEQFF
TRBV20-1	TRBD1	TRBJ2-5	few	TGCAGTGCTCCCAACCGAAGACAGGGGGCGCGAGAGACCCAGTACTTC	CSAPNRRQGARETQYF
TRBV5-6	TRBD1	TRBJ2-1	-	TGTGCCAGCAGCTTGTTAACAGGGGGCTACAATGAGCAGTTCTTC	CASSLLTGGYNEQFF
TRBV20-1	-	TRBJ1-5	many	TGCAGTGCTGTCTCAAGGAAGAGCAATCAGCCCCAGCATTTT	CSAVSRKSNQPQHF
TRBV7-9	-	TRBJ1-6	-	TGTGCCAGCAGCTTAGGACAGGCTTCCTATAATTCACCCCTCCACTTT	CASSLGQASYNSPLHF
TRBV3-1	TRBD1	TRBJ2-7	many	TGTGCCAGCAGCCCCTGGGACAGGGACTACGAGCAGTACTTC	CASSPWDRDYEQYF
TRBV5-1	TRBD1	TRBJ2-7	many	TGCGCCAGCACTAAGGACAGGGGGCACGAGCAGTACTTC	CASTKDRGHEQYF
TRBV30	-	TRBJ2-1	few	TGTGCCTGGAGTGTACCGGTAGGAAGGGGCTCCTACAATGAGCAGTTCTTC	CAWSVPVGRGSYNEQFF
TRBV2	-	TRBJ1-4	-	TGTGCCAGCAATGAAGGGGTGGTTGAAAAACTGTTTTTT	CASNEGVVEKLFF
TRBV11-2	TRBD1	TRBJ2-1	few	TGTGCCAGCAGCTCAGCAACGACAGGGCTTGGCTACAATGAGCAGTTCTTC	CASSSATTGLGYNEQFF
TRBV27	-	TRBJ2-4	few	TGTGCCAGCAGTCCACCCTCTCGGGGAGTAGAAAACTTC	CASSPPSRGVENF
TRBV6-5	-	TRBJ1-4	-	TGTGCCAGCAGTTACGCTCCCCCGACAGGCGGGCGCGAAAAACTGTTTTTT	CASSYAPPTGGREKLFF
TRBV10-3	-	TRBJ1-1	few	TGTGCCATCAATCGAGGAAGGGACACTGAAGCTTTCTTT	CAINRGRDTEAFF
TRBV6-1	-	TRBJ2-1	-	TGTGCCAGCAGCCGAACAGGGTCCTTAAGGTCGTACAATGAGCAGTTCTTC	CASSRTGSLRSYNEQFF
TRBV29-1	TRBD1	TRBJ2-1	few	TGCAGCGCTACTACAGGGGTTGGGGATGAGCAGTTCTTC	CSATTGVGDEQFF